Included here is one TCR beta chain sequence, with context. The antigen is unknown. The data are from a study of beta chain features in type 1 diabetes. For the study at large: Patients looked much like healthy donors when it came to age, gender and cell yields. Sorted cells from all samples, numbering almost 110 million, were examined.

Of the isolated RNA, all was reverse transcribed, and so the sequenced material was expressed TCRB transcripts. The assay was immunoSEQ multiplex PCR, and TCRdb's table has in-frame clones only and misses some. The sample carries 150,000 or so clones, roughly 10% recorded once. Study-level results: It was possible that PCR favored shorter templates, equally so in patients and controls.

The clonotype was recovered from a woman aged 40 to 55 in good health. Source material: central memory CD4+ T cells from blood.

In DNA, the CDR3 is TGCAGCGTTGCGGACAGGGAACAGCCCCAGCATTTT. It is translated as CSVADREQPQHF. The chain carries TRBV29-1 and TRBJ1-5; 8 nucleotides line up with TRBD1. With 4 bases clipped from V and 7 bases from J, the junction kept 3 bases outside the gene matches. This CDR3 spans 12 amino acids. The V gene's germline CDR1 is SQVTM and CDR2 ANQGSEA. The full variable domain, completed using reference TRBV29-1 and TRBJ1-5, is SAVISQKPSRDICQRGTSLTIQCQVDSQVTMMFWYRQQPGQSLTLIATANQGSEATYESGFVIDKFPISRPNLTFSTLTVSNMSPEDSSIYLCSVADREQPQHFGDGTRLSIL.